This TCR beta chain was obtained from a study of blood T cell repertoires in COVID-19. Turning to this clone: One junction end disagrees with the germline gene, perhaps due to a read error.

Generated by immunoSEQ multiplex PCR, the TCRdb table keeps only in-frame clones and is missing some. The sample records under 300,000 clones, roughly 80% being singletons. Grouping used clinical history reported by participants in a survey and questionnaire. The sequencing input was PBMCs or T cells enriched from blood (not recorded which). The origin of this receptor is a man aged 50-60 years who had recovered from COVID-19.

In DNA, the CDR3 is TGTGCCAGCAGCCTAGCAAACGAGGGATACGAGCAGTACTTC. Translated: CASSLANEGYEQYF. The gene calls are TRBV7-9 and TRBJ2-7; maybe TRBD2 (5 bases). The CDR3 loop spans 14 amino acids. CDR1 SEHNR and CDR2 FQNEAQ come from the germline V gene (reference sequence).